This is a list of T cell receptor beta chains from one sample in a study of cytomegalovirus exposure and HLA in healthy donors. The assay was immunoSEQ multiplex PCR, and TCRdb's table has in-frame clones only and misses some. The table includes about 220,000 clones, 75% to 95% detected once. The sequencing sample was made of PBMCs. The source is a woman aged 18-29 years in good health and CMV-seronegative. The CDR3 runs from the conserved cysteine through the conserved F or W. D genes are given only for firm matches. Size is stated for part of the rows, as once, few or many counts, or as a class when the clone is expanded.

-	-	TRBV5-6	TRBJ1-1	TGTGCCAGCAGCTCTTCCGGACAGAACACCATGAACACTGAAGCTTTCTTT	CASSSSGQNTMNTEAFF
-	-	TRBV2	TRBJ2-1	TGTGCCAGCAAGCCGGTCAATGAGCAGTTCTTC	CASKPVNEQFF
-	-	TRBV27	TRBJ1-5	TGTGCCAGCAGTTTAGGCGGACTTAGCAATCAGCCCCAGCATTTT	CASSLGGLSNQPQHF
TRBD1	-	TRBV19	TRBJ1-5	TGTGCCAGTAGTTGGGGACAGGGGGTATGGCAGCCCCAGCATTTT	CASSWGQGVWQPQHF
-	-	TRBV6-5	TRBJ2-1	TGTGCCAGCAGTTACACTGTACTTGACTCCTACAATGAGCAGTTCTTC	CASSYTVLDSYNEQFF
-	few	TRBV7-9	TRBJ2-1	TGTGCCAGCAGCTTCCAGGGGAGCTCCTACAATGAGCAGTTCTTC	CASSFQGSSYNEQFF
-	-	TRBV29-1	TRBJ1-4	TGCAGCGTTGTTTACGGGAAGGGGGAGAAACTGTTTTTT	CSVVYGKGEKLFF
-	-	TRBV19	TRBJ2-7	TGTGCCAGTAGTATTGGGCCCGCACGACGAGGGACCTACGAGCAGTACTTC	CASSIGPARRGTYEQYF
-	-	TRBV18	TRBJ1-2	TGTGCCAGCTCACCCGCTACACAGCTTAACTATGGCTACACCTTC	CASSPATQLNYGYTF
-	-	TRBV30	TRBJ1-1	TGTGCCTGGAGTGTACGGGGGGGGAACACTGAAGCTTTCTTT	CAWSVRGGNTEAFF
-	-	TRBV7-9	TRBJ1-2	TGTGCCAGCCCCGACAACTCTGGCTACACCTTC	CASPDNSGYTF
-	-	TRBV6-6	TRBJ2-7	TGTGCCAGCAGTTCTGGGAGCTACGAGCAGTACTTC	CASSSGSYEQYF
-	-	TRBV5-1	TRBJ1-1	TGCGCCAGCAGCTTGATGCCCCGTGCAGGCTCTTTCATGAACACTGAAGCTTTCTTT	CASSLMPRAGSFMNTEAFF
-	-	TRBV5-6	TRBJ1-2	TGTGCCAGCAGGCCGGGACTGTCGGTCGGTGGCTACACCTTC	CASRPGLSVGGYTF
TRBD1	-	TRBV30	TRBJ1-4	TGTGCCTGGAGTGTGGACAGGGCTGAAAAACTGTTTTTT	CAWSVDRAEKLFF
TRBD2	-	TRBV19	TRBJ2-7	TGTGCCAGTAGTTCGCCCCCCGCGGGAGGGACCTACGAGCAGTACTTC	CASSSPPAGGTYEQYF
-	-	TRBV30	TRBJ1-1	TGTGCCTGGAGGCGGGACCCCCAACGGTACACTGAAGCTTTCTTT	CAWRRDPQRYTEAFF
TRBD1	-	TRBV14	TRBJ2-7	TGTGCCAGCAGCCCGGGACAGGGCCCCTACGAGCAGTACTTC	CASSPGQGPYEQYF
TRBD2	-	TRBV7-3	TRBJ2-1	TGTGCCAGCAGTCTTCTAGCGGGCGAGCAGTTCTTC	CASSLLAGEQFF
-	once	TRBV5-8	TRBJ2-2	TGTGCCAGCAGCTCCCTCACTCAGGGGTATGACGGGGAGCTGTTTTTT	CASSSLTQGYDGELFF
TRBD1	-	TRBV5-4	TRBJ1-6	TGTGCCAGCAGCTTGGAACAGGGGGCCTCACCCCTCCACTTT	CASSLEQGASPLHF
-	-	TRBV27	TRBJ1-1	TGTGCCAGCAGCAGGGACAAGTCGCAAGCTTTCTTT	CASSRDKSQAFF